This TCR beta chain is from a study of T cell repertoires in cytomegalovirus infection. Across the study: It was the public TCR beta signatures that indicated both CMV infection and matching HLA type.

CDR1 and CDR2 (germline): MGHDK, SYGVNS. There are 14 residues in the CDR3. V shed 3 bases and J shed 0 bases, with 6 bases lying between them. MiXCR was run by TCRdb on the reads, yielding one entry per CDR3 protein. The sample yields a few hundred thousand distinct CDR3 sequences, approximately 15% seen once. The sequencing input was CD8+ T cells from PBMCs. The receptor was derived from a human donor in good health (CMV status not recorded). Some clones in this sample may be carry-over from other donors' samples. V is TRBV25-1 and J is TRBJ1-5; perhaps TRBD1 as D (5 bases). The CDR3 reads CASSEGVSNQPQHF. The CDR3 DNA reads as TGTGCCAGCAGTGAGGGGGTTAGCAATCAGCCCCAGCATTTT.